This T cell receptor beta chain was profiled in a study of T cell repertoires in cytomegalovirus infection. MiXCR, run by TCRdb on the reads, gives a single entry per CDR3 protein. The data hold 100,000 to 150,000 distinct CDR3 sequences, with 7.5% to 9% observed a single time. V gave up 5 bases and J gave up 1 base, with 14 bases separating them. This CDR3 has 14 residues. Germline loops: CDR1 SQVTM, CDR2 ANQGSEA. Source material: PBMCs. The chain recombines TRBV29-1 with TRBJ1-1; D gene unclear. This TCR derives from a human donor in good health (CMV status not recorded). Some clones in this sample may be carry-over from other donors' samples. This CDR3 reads CSVRSVMGNTEAFF. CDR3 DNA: TGCAGCGTTAGAAGTGTTATGGGGAACACTGAAGCTTTCTTT.